The 7 T cell receptor beta chains below come from one sample, sequenced in a study of graft-versus-host responses after intestinal transplantation. For these TCRs, the target antigens are not known. TCRdb's table, derived via immunoSEQ multiplex PCR, lists solely in-frame clones and lacks some. This table holds around 99,000 clones, just over 90% found once. This material consisted of unstimulated CD8+ T cells sorted from spleen or lymph node cells, taken before intestinal transplant. All receptors come from a human donor who received an intestinal transplant.

CDR3 protein: CASSLVPGTGNGAFF. CDR3 nucleotide sequence: TGTGCCAGCAGCTTAGTCCCCGGGACAGGGAACGGAGCTTTCTTT. The chain employs TRBV7-2 and TRBJ1-1; 9 bases map to TRBD1. The CDR3 consists of 15 residues. V was clipped by 1 base and J by 10 bases; unmatched bases: 10. The germline gives CDR1 SGHTA, CDR2 FQGNSA.

The chain joins TRBV4-2 to TRBJ1-5; TRBD1 is a possible D gene (6 bases). Trimming removed 5 bases at V and 4 bases at J, with 15 bases between. CDR1 and CDR2 from the germline V gene are LGHNA and YNFKEQ. The CDR3 consists of 15 residues. The CDR3 loop reads CASSVVGHSNQPQHF. CDR3 bases: TGTGCCAGCAGCGTGGTGGGACACAGTAATCAGCCCCAGCATTTT.

The chain employs TRBV5-6 and TRBJ1-1; D is possibly TRBD1 (5 bases). Deletions cut 0 bases from V and 1 base from J, with 7 bases between. Germline V gene sequence: CDR1 SGHDT, CDR2 YYEEEE. This CDR3 spans 14 amino acids. CDR3 loop: CASSLAGPNTEAFF. The CDR3 nucleotides read TGTGCCAGCAGCTTGGCAGGGCCGAACACTGAAGCTTTCTTT.

This chain links TRBV5-6 with TRBJ2-5; TRBD1 matches at 10 bases. The J call is uncertain, as TRBJ2-7 better fits the DNA end. Per the germline V gene, CDR1 is SGHDT and CDR2 is YYEEEE. This CDR3 has 16 amino acids. The DNA of the CDR3 is TGTGCCAGCAGCAGCCGGGACAGGGGTACCTACTACGAGCAGTACTTC. Amino acid sequence: CASSSRDRGTYYEQYF.

The genes are TRBV7-9 and TRBJ2-3; 15 nucleotides align to TRBD2. The CDR3 is made up of 16 amino acids. Unmatched junction bases numbered 6, after V lost 5 bases and J lost 6 bases. The V gene's germline CDR1 is SEHNR and CDR2 FQNEAQ (reference sequence). For the CDR3, the DNA is TGTGCCAGCAGCCCCTGGACTAGCGGGGGGGCCGATACGCAGTATTTT. It yields the protein CASSPWTSGGADTQYF.

The rearrangement joins TRBV6-1 to TRBJ1-3; a possible D gene is TRBD1 (6 bases). Deletions cut 4 bases from V and 1 base from J, with 8 bases between. Germline assignment: CDR1 MNHNS and CDR2 SASEGT. This CDR3 region has 14 residues. DNA for the CDR3: TGTGCCAGCAGTGTCGACAGGTCTGGAAACACCATATATTTT. It specifies CASSVDRSGNTIYF.

The chain's CDR3 is CASSLWEILTEAFF. CDR3 DNA sequence: TGTGCCAGCAGCTTATGGGAGATACTGACAGAAGCTTTCTTT. The genes are TRBV7-2 and TRBJ1-1; D ambiguous. Germline V gene data show CDR1 as SGHTA and CDR2 as FQGNSA. Trimming shortened V by 2 bases and J by 8 bases, and 15 bases separated the two germline ends. The CDR3 loop spans 14 amino acids.